Given below is one T cell receptor beta chain in context. It has no known antigen specificity. No clone much larger than this one lies a single base away; base qualities are absent. The data are from a study of sequential checkpoint blockade in melanoma (dated by TCRdb to about 2019). In terms of the full investigation: In a 1:1 randomization, patients received either first-line nivolumab then ipilimumab (arm A) or ipilimumab then nivolumab (arm B). Maintenance nivolumab was given following each of the two trial sequences.

The CDR3, cysteine through phenylalanine, is 14 amino acids long. This entry keeps only the CDR3 DNA: 42 bases, framed from base 1. The germline ends are 5 bases apart after V is trimmed by 0 bases and J by 0 bases. Taken from the germline V gene, the CDR1 and CDR2 loops are LGHNA and YSLEER. The immunoSEQ Assay was used to immunosequence TCRbeta CDR3 regions from genomic DNA. Before high-throughput sequencing, genomic DNA was amplified using bias-controlled multiplex PCR. The source study handled its data this way. To quantify the absolute abundance of each unique TCRbeta CDR3 region, the sequences were collapsed and filtered. Clonality, defined as 1 minus Pielou's evenness, was calculated using productive rearrangements only. A previously published method was used to identify clones with significantly greater frequencies in on-treatment samples than in baseline samples. Held by TCRdb, this immuneACCESS table contains in-frame sequences only and omits some clones. Under half of the omission traces to an unresolved V gene where checked; the cause of the rest is unknown. The D gene and trimming were derived from the DNA, and the V and J assignments and clone size from that table. A total of 10,000 to 11,000 clones appear in this sample, around 80% of them only once. The top ten clonotypes cover 9.5% to 13% of the sample.

The study at large found these results: The model for predicting response that combines TCR metrics with mutation burden needs to be validated in larger, independent patient cohorts.

In light of the paper, this sample's treatment or condition label describes: randomized to nivolumab then ipilimumab (arm A) or the reverse (arm B). No trial patient had received prior DNA-damaging chemotherapy. On a FACS Aria II flow cytometer, live CD3+CD8+ cells that were negative for CD19 and CD56 were sorted from thawed PBMCs. CheckMate 064, a randomized, open-label phase II trial of sequential checkpoint blockade, was the source of the samples, all of which came from patients with melanoma. Peripheral blood mononuclear cells were collected by leukapheresis, purified using Ficoll-Paque, and frozen in human serum containing around 9.8% DMSO. Right after sorting, the blood CD3+CD8+ cells were verified to be >98% pure, and DNA extraction followed.

The V and J genes are TRBV4-3 and TRBJ1-1; the D gene is not confidently resolved. Sequenced material: CD8+ T cells sorted from blood (inferred from file names), taken from a patient given nivolumab and ipilimumab in sequence. This receptor was identified in a human donor with melanoma. CDR3 loop: CASSQDGLNTEAFF. DNA sequence: TGCGCCAGCAGCCAAGATGGCCTGAACACTGAAGCTTTCTTT.